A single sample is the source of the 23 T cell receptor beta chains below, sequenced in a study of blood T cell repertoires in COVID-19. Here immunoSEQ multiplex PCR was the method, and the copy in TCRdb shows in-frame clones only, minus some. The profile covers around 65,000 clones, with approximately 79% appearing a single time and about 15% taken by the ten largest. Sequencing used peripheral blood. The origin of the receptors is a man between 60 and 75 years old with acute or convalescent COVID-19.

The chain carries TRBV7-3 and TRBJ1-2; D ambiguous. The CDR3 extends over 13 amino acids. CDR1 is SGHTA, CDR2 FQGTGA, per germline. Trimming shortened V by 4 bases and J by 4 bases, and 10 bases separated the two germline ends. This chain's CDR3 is CASSSDSSYGYTF. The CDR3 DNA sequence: TGTGCCAGCAGCTCGGACTCCTCCTATGGCTACACCTTC. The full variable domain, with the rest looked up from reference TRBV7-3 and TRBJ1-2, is GAGVSQTPSNKVTEKGKYVELRCDPISGHTALYWYRQSLGQGPEFLIYFQGTGAADDSGLPNDRFFAVRPEGSVSTLKIQRTERGDSAVYLCASSSDSSYGYTFGSGTRLTVV.

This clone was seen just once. The CDR3 nucleotides are TGCAGCGTTGAATTCGTACAAGAGACCCAGTACTTC. Residues: CSVEFVQETQYF. The rearrangement links TRBV29-1 to TRBJ2-5; D is unresolved. The CDR3 totals 12 residues. V was cut by 2 bases and J by 2 bases, with 6 bases left in between. Germline assignment: CDR1 SQVTM and CDR2 ANQGSEA. Full variable domain (outside the CDR3, taken from reference TRBV29-1 and TRBJ2-5): SAVISQKPSRDICQRGTSLTIQCQVDSQVTMMFWYRQQPGQSLTLIATANQGSEATYESGFVIDKFPISRPNLTFSTLTVSNMSPEDSSIYLCSVEFVQETQYFGPGTRLLVL.

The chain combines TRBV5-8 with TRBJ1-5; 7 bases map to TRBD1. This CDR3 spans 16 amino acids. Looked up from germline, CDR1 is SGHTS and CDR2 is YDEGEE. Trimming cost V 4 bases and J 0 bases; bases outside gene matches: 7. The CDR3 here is CASSMTGKGSNQPQHF. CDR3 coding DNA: TGTGCCAGCAGCATGACAGGGAAGGGTAGCAATCAGCCCCAGCATTTT.

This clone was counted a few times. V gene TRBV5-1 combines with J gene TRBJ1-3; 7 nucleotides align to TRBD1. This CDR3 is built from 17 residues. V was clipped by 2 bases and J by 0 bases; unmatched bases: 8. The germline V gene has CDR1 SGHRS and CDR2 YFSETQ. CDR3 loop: CASSLTGTENSGNTIYF. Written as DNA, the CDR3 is TGCGCCAGCAGCTTAACCGGGACAGAGAACTCTGGAAACACCATATATTTT.

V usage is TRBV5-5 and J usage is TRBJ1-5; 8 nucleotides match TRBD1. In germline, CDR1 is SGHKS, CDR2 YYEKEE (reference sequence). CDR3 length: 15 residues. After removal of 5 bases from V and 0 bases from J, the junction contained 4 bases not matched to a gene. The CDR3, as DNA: TGTGCCAGCAGGATGACAGGGGCTAGCAATCAGCCCCAGCATTTT. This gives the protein CASRMTGASNQPQHF.

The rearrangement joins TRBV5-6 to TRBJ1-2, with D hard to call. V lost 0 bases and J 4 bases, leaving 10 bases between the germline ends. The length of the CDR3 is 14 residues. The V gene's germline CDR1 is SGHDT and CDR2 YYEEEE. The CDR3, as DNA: TGTGCCAGCAGCTTGGAACAGTCGGTCTATGGCTACACCTTC. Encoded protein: CASSLEQSVYGYTF. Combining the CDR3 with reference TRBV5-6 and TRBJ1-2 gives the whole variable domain DAGVTQSPTHLIKTRGQQVTLRCSPKSGHDTVSWYQQALGQGPQFIFQYYEEEERQRGNFPDRFSGHQFPNYSSELNVNALLLGDSALYLCASSLEQSVYGYTFGSGTRLTVV.

CDR3 coding DNA: TGTGCCAGCTCACCCCCGGGAGGGACCGGGACAGATACGCAGTATTTT. Translated: CASSPPGGTGTDTQYF. The chain carries TRBV18 and TRBJ2-3, with 8 bases fitting TRBD2. The CDR3 loop spans 16 amino acids. V lost 3 bases and J lost 3; bases outside the gene matches: 8. The germline V gene encodes CDR1 KGHSH and CDR2 LQKENI.

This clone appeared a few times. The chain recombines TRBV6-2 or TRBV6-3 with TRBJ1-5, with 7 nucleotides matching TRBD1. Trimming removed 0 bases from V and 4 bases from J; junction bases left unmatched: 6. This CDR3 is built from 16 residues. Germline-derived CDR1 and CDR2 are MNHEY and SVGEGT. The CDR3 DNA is TGTGCCAGCAGTTACTCCCGACAGGGACGAAATCAGCCCCAGCATTTT. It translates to CASSYSRQGRNQPQHF.

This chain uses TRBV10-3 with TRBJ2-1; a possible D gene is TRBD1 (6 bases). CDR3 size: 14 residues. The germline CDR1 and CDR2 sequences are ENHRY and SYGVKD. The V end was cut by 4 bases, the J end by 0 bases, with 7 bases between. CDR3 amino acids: CAISVGGSYNEQFF. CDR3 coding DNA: TGTGCCATCAGTGTAGGGGGCTCCTACAATGAGCAGTTCTTC.

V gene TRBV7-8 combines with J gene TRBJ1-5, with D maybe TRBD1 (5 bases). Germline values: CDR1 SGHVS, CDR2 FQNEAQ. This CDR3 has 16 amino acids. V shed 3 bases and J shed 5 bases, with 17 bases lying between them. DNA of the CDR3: TGTGCCAGCAGCTTCTTGTCTGAGGACATTGATCAGCCCCAGCATTTT. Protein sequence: CASSFLSEDIDQPQHF.

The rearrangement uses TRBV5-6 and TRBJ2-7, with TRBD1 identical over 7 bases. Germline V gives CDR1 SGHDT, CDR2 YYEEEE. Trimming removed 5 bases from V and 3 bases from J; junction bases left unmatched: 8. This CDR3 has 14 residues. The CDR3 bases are TGTGCCAGCAGATCGGTGACAGGGAGCTACGAGCAGTACTTC. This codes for CASRSVTGSYEQYF.

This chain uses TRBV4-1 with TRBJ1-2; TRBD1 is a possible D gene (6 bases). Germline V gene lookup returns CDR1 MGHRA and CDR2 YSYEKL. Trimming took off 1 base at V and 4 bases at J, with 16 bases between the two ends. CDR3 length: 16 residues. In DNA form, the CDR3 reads TGCGCCAGCAGCCAAGTCGGGACAAGGGTAGGCTATGGCTACACCTTC. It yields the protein CASSQVGTRVGYGYTF.

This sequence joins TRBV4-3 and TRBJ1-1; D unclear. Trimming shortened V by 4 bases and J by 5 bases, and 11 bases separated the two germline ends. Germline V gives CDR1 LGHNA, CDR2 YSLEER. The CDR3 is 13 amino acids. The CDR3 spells CASSLEGGTEAFF. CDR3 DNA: TGCGCCAGCAGCCTCGAAGGAGGGACTGAAGCTTTCTTT.

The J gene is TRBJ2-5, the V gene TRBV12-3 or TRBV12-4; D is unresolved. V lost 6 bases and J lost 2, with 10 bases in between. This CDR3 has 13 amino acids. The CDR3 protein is CASRSGIQETQYF. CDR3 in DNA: TGTGCCAGCAGGTCAGGAATACAAGAGACCCAGTACTTC.

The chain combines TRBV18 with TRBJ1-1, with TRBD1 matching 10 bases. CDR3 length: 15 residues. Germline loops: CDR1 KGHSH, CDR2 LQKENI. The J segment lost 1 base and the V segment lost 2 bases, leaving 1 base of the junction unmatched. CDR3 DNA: TGTGCCAGCTCACCAGGACAGGGGGGGAACACTGAAGCTTTCTTT. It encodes CASSPGQGGNTEAFF.

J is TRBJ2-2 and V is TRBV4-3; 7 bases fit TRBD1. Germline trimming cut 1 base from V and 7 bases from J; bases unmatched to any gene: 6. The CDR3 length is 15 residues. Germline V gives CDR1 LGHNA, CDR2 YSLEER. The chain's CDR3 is CASSQGSQGVGELFF. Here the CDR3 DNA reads TGCGCCAGCAGCCAAGGGTCCCAGGGGGTCGGGGAGCTGTTTTTT.

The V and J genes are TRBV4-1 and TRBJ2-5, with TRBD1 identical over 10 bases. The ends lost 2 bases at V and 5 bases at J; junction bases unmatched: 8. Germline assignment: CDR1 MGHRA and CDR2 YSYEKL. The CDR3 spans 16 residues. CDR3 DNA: TGCGCCAGCAGCCAACCGGACAGGGGGAGTAGGGAGACCCAGTACTTC. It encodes CASSQPDRGSRETQYF.

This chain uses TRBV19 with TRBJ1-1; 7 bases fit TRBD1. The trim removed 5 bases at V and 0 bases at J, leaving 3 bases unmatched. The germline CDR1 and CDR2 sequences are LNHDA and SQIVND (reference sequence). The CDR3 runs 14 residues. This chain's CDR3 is CASSVQGLNTEAFF. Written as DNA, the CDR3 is TGTGCCAGTAGTGTACAGGGGCTGAACACTGAAGCTTTCTTT.

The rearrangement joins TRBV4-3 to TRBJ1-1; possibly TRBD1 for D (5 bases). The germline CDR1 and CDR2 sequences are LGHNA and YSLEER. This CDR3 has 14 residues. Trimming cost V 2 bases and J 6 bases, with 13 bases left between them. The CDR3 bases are TGCGCCAGCAGCCAACAAATTCCGGGGGCTGAAGCTTTCTTT. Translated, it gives CASSQQIPGAEAFF.

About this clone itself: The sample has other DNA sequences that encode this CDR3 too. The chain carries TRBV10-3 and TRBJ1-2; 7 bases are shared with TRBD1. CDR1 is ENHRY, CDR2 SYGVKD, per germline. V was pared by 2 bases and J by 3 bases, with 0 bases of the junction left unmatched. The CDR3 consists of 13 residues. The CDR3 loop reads CAISEGTDYGYTF. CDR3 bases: TGTGCCATCAGTGAGGGGACAGACTATGGCTACACCTTC.

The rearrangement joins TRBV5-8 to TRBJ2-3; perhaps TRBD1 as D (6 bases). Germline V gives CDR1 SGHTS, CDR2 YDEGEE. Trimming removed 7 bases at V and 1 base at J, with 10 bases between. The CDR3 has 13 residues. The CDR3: CASFGQRTDTQYF. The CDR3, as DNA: TGTGCCAGCTTTGGACAGCGCACAGATACGCAGTATTTT.

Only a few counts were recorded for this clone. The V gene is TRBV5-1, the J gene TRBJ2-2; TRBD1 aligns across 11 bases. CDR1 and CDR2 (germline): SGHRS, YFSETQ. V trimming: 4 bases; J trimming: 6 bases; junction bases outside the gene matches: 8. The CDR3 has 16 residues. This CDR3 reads CASSNPGQGVSGELFF. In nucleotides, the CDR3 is TGCGCCAGCAGCAACCCGGGACAGGGGGTCTCCGGGGAGCTGTTTTTT.

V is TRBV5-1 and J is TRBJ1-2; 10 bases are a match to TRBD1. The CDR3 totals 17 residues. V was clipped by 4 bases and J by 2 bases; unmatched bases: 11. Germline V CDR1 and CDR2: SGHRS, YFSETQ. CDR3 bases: TGCGCCAGCAGCGGGATCCGGGACAGGGGCTTCAACTATGGCTACACCTTC. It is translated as CASSGIRDRGFNYGYTF.